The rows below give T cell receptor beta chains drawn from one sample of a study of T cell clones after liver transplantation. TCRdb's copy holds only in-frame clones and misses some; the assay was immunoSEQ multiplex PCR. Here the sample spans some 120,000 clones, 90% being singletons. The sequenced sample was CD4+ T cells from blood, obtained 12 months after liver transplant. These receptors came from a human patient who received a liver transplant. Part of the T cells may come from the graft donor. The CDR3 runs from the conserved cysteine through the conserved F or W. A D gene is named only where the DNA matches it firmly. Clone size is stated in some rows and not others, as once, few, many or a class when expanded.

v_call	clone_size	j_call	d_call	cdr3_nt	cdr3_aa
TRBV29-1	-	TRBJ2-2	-	TGCAGCGCAGGCAGGGGCCGAAACACCGGGGAGCTGTTTTTT	CSAGRGRNTGELFF
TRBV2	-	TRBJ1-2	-	TGTGCCAGCAGTGAATCCCCTTTAAGGACAACAAGCTACACCTTC	CASSESPLRTTSYTF
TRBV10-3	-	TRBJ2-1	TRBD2	TGTGCCATCAGTGAGTCGGGTGGACTAGCGGGAGGGTTGAATGAGCAGTTCTTC	CAISESGGLAGGLNEQFF
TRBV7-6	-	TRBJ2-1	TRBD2	TGTGCCAGCAGCCTCGAGGGACTAGCGGGAGGAGGCAATGAGCAGTTCTTC	CASSLEGLAGGGNEQFF
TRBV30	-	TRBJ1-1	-	TGTGCCTGGAGTGTTGGGGGGGCTGGGACTGAAGCTTTCTTT	CAWSVGGAGTEAFF
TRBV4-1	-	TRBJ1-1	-	TGCGCCAGCAGCCAAGAGGGGATGGGGGGCGACACTGAAGCTTTCTTT	CASSQEGMGGDTEAFF
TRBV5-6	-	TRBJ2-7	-	TGTGCCAGCAGCTTGGCGGCGGGCGAGCAGTACTTC	CASSLAAGEQYF
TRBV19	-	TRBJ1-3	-	TGTGCCAGTAGTATAATGTCCAGACCGGGAGCTGGAAACACCATATATTTT	CASSIMSRPGAGNTIYF
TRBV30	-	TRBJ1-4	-	TGTGCCTGGAGTCCTGTATCCGGGAGGAATGAAAAACTGTTTTTT	CAWSPVSGRNEKLFF
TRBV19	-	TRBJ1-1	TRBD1	TGTGCCAGTAGTATAGTGGGACAGGGTACCACTGAAGCTTTCTTT	CASSIVGQGTTEAFF
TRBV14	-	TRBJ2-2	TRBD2	TGTGCCAGCAGCCAGGGACTAGGGGCCGGGGAGCTGTTTTTT	CASSQGLGAGELFF
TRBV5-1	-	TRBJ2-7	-	TGCGCCAGCAGCGCGGACCTGATTTTGAGGGAGCAGTACTTC	CASSADLILREQYF
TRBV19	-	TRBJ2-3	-	TGTGCCAGTAGTCTCGGGACCAGCACAGATACGCAGTATTTT	CASSLGTSTDTQYF
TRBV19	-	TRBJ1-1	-	TGTGCCAGTAGACAACAGGGATTGAACACTGAAGCTTTCTTT	CASRQQGLNTEAFF
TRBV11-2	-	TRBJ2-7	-	TGTGCCAGCAGCCCTTGGTCGCGGACCTACGAGCAGTACTTC	CASSPWSRTYEQYF
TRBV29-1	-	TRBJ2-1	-	TGCAGCGTTGAACACAGGCAGTCCTACAATGAGCAGTTCTTC	CSVEHRQSYNEQFF
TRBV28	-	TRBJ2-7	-	TGTGCCAGCAGCCAAATCTACGAGCAGTACTTC	CASSQIYEQYF
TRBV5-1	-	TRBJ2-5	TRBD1	TGCGCCAGCAGCTTCACAGGGGAAGAGACCCAGTACTTC	CASSFTGEETQYF
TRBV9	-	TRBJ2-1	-	TGTGCCAGCAGCAGTCCTGACCGGGGGCGTGAGCAGTTCTTC	CASSSPDRGREQFF
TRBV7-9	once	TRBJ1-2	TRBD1	TGTGCCAGCAGCTTTGGACAGGGCGACGGAGGCTACACCTTC	CASSFGQGDGGYTF
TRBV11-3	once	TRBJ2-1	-	TGTGCCAGCAGCCCCCAGGAGCAATCGGGCTACAATGAGCAGTTCTTC	CASSPQEQSGYNEQFF
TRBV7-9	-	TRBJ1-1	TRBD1	TGTGCCAGCAGCGGAGGACAGGGGATAGGGATTGAAGCTTTCTTT	CASSGGQGIGIEAFF
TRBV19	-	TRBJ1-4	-	TGTGCCAGTAGTATCAGATCCGGGAACAGGGTGAATGAAAAACTGTTTTTT	CASSIRSGNRVNEKLFF
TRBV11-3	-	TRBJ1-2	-	TGTGCCAGCAGCGCCCAGGCCGGCTATGGCTACACCTTC	CASSAQAGYGYTF
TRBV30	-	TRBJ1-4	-	TGTGCCTGGAGTGGGGGGCGCGGTAATGAAAAACTGTTTTTT	CAWSGGRGNEKLFF
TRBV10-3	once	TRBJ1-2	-	TGTGCCATCAGTGACGGGCAGGGAGAGGATGGCTACACCTTC	CAISDGQGEDGYTF
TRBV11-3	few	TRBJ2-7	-	TGTGCCAGCAGCCGTCCTCCATCCTACGAGCAGTACTTC	CASSRPPSYEQYF
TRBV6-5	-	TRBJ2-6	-	TGTGCCAGCAGTTGGGGGATTGGGGCCAACGTCCTGACTTTC	CASSWGIGANVLTF
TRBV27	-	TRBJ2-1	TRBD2	TGTGCCAGCAGTTTATCCAGCGGGAGGGCGTACAATGAGCAGTTCTTC	CASSLSSGRAYNEQFF
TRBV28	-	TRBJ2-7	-	TGTGCCAGCAGGAATCAGGGGGGCAGCTACGAGCAGTACTTC	CASRNQGGSYEQYF
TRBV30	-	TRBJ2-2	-	TGTGCCTGGAGGACCCGAGGGGGCGGGGAGCTGTTTTTT	CAWRTRGGGELFF
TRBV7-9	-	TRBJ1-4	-	TGTGCCAGCAGCTTAGGCGCAGGGTGGGTTGAAAAACTGTTTTTT	CASSLGAGWVEKLFF
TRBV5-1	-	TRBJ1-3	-	TGCGCCAGCAGCTTGGTCGACAGGCCGGGCTCTGGAAACACCATATATTTT	CASSLVDRPGSGNTIYF
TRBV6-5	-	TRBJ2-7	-	TGTGCCAGCAGTAACGCCCGTCGGGGTGGCGAGCAGTACTTC	CASSNARRGGEQYF
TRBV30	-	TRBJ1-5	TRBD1	TGTGCCTGGACCTCGGGGGACAGGGTAAATCAGCCCCAGCATTTT	CAWTSGDRVNQPQHF
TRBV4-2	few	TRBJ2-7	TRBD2	TGTGCCAGCAGCCAAGAACAAGCGGGAGGGAACTCCTACGAGCAGTACTTC	CASSQEQAGGNSYEQYF
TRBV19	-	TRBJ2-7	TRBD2	TGTGCCAGTAGGATAGCGGGAGTCGGCTCCTACGAGCAGTACTTC	CASRIAGVGSYEQYF
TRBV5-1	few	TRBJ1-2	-	TGCGCCAGCGAGCCCACGGGAGAGTCGACGGATCTCTATGGCTACACCTTC	CASEPTGESTDLYGYTF
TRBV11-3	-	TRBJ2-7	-	TGTGCCAGCAGCTTAAAGGTTGGGGGGATAAAGCGGTGGGGCTACGAGCAGTACTTC	CASSLKVGGIKRWGYEQYF
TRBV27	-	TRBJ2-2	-	TGTGCCAGCAGTTTCGGGTTTTCGGGGGCTACCGGGGAGCTGTTTTTT	CASSFGFSGATGELFF
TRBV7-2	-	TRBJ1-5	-	TGTGCCAGCAGCTTCGCCCCTGGACAGACCCAGCCCCAGCATTTT	CASSFAPGQTQPQHF
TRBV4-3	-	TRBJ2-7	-	TGCGCCAGCAGCCAAGATCGGCTCTCCGGGGTGCAGTACTTC	CASSQDRLSGVQYF
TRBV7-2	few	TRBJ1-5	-	TGTGCCAGCAGCCCAGAAGCAAATCAGCCCCAGCATTTT	CASSPEANQPQHF
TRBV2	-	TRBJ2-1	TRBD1	TGTGCCAGCGCTCGAGGGACAGGGGGCGTCAATGAGCAGTTCTTC	CASARGTGGVNEQFF
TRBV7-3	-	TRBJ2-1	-	TGTGCCAGCAGCTCGGAGGGGGCTTCCAGTGAGCAGTTCTTC	CASSSEGASSEQFF
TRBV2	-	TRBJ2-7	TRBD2	TGTGCCAGCAGTGAAGTGGGGGGGTTGGAGGGCGAGCAGTACTTC	CASSEVGGLEGEQYF
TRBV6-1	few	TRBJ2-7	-	TGTGCCAGCAGCCTCCAGGAAACGTACGAGCAGTACTTC	CASSLQETYEQYF
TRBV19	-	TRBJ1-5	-	TGTGCCAGTAGTATTTCCGGGGGGGATAATCAGCCCCAGCATTTT	CASSISGGDNQPQHF
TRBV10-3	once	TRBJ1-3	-	TGTGCCATCAGGACCCAGGGAAGTGGAAACACCATATATTTT	CAIRTQGSGNTIYF
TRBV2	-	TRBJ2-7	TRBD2	TGTGCCAGCAGTGAAGATCTAGCGGGACCCTACGAGCAGTACTTC	CASSEDLAGPYEQYF
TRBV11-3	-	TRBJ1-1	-	TGTGCCAGCAGCATTAAGCGGAACACTGAAGCTTTCTTT	CASSIKRNTEAFF